This T cell receptor beta chain was captured by sequencing in a study of blood T cell repertoires in COVID-19. Study as a whole: In each case, the material was cDNA or gDNA derived from T cells, B-cell-depleted T cells, or PBMCs.

The assay was immunoSEQ multiplex PCR, and TCRdb's table has in-frame clones only and misses some. The sample contains 180,000 or so clones, about three quarters of which appear only once. The CDR3 runs 14 residues. CDR1 is SGDLS, CDR2 YYNGEE, per germline. Trimming took off 4 bases at V and 1 base at J, with 12 bases between the two ends. The chain links TRBV9 to TRBJ2-7, with D uncertain. Sequenced sample: peripheral blood. The clonotype comes from a woman of 80 years or more with active or convalescent COVID-19. The CDR3 protein is CASSPQLASYEQYF. The CDR3 DNA reads as TGTGCCAGCAGCCCTCAGTTGGCATCCTACGAGCAGTACTTC.